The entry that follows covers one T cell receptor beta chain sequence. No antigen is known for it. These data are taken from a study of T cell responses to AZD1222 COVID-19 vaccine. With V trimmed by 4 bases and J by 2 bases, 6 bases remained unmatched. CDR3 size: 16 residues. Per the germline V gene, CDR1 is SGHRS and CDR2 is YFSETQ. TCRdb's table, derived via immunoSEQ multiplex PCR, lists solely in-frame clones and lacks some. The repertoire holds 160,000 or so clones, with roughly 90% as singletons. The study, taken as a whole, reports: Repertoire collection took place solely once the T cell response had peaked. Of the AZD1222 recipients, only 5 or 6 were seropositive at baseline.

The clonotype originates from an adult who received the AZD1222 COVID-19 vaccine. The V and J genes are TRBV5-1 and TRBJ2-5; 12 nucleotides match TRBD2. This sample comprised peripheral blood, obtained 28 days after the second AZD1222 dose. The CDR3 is CASSRGLAGLQETQYF. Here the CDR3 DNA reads TGCGCCAGCAGCCGGGGACTAGCGGGTCTACAAGAGACCCAGTACTTC.